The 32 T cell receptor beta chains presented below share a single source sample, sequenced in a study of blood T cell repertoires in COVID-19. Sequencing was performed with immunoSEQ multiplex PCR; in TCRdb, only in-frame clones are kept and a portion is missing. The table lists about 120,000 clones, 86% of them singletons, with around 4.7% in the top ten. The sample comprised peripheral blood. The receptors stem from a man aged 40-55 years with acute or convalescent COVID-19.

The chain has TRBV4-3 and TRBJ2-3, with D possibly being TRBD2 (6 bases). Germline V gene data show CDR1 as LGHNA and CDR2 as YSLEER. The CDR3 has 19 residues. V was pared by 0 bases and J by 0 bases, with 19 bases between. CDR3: CASSQDPLAPDSSTDTQYF. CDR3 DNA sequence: TGCGCCAGCAGCCAAGATCCGCTAGCGCCCGACTCTAGCACAGATACGCAGTATTTT.

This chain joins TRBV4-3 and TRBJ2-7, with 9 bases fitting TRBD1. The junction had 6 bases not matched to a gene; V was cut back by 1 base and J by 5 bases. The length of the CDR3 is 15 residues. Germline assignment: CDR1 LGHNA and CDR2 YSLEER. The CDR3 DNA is TGCGCCAGCAGCCAAGCAACCGGGACAGGGAACGAGCAGTACTTC. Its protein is CASSQATGTGNEQYF.

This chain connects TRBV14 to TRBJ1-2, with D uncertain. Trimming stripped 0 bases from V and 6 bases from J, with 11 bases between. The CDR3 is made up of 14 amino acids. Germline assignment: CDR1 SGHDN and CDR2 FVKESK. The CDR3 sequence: CASSQDVQVDGYTF. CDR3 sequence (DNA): TGTGCCAGCAGCCAAGATGTGCAGGTGGATGGCTACACCTTC.

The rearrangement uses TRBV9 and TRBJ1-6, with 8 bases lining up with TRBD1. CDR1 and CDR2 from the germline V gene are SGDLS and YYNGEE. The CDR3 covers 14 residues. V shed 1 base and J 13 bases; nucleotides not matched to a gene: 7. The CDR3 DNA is TGTGCCAGCAGCGTAAGGGACAGGACTAACCCCCTCCACTTT. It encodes CASSVRDRTNPLHF.

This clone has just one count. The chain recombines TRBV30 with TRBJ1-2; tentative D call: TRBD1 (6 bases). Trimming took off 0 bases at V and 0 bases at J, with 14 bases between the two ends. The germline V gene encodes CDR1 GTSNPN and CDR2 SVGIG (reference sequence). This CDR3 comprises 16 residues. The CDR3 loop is CAWSVLGAAANYGYTF. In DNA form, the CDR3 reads TGTGCCTGGAGTGTACTGGGGGCCGCCGCTAACTATGGCTACACCTTC.

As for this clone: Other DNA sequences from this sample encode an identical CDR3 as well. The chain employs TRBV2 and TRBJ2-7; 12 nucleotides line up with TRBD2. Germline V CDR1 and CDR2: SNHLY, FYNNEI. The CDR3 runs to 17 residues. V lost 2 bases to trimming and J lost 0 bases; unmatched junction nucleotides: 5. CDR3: CASSEFASGGVSYEQYF. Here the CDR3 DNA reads TGTGCCAGCAGTGAATTCGCTAGCGGGGGGGTCTCCTACGAGCAGTACTTC.

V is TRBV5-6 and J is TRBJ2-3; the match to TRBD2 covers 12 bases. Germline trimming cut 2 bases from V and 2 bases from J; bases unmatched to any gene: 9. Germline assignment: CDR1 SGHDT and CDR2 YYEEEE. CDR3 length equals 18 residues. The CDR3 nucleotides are TGTGCCAGCAGCTTACTAGCGGGGGGCCTCGACACCACAGATACGCAGTATTTT. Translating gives CASSLLAGGLDTTDTQYF.

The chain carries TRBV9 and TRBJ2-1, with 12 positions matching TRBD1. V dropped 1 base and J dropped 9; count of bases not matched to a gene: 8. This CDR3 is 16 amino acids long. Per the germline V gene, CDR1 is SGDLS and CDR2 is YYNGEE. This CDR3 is CASSVQGQGAQIEQFF. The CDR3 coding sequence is TGTGCCAGCAGCGTACAGGGACAGGGGGCGCAAATTGAGCAGTTCTTC.

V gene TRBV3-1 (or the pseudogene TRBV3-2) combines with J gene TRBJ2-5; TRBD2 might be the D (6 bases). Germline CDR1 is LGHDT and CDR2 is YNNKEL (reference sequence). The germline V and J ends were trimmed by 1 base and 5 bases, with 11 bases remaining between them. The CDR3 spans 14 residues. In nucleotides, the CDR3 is TGTGCCAGCAGCCAAGCCCCCCGGGAGGAGACCCAGTACTTC. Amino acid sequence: CASSQAPREETQYF.

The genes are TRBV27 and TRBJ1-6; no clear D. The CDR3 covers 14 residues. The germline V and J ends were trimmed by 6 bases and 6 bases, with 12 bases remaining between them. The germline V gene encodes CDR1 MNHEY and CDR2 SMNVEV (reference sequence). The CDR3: CASSAQMINSPLHF. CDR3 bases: TGTGCCAGCAGCGCACAGATGATTAATTCACCCCTCCACTTT.

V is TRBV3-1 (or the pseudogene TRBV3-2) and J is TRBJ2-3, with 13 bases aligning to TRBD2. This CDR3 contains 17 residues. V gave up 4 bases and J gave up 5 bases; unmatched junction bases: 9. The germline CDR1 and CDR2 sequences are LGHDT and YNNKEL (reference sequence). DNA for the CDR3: TGTGCCAGCAGCCGAATGTCGACTAGCGGGGGGCGAGATACGCAGTATTTT. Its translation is CASSRMSTSGGRDTQYF.

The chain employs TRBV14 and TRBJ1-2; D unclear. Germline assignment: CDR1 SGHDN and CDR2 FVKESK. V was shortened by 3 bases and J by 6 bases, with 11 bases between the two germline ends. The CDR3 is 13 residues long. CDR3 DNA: TGTGCCAGCAGCCACACTCCGGTGAATGGCTACACCTTC. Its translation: CASSHTPVNGYTF.

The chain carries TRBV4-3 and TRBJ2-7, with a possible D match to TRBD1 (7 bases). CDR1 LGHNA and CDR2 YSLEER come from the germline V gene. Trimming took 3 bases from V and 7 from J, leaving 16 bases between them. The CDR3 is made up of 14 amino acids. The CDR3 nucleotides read TGCGCCAGCAGCCAGGTCAGGGGGGAAGGGGAGCAGTACTTC. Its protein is CASSQVRGEGEQYF.

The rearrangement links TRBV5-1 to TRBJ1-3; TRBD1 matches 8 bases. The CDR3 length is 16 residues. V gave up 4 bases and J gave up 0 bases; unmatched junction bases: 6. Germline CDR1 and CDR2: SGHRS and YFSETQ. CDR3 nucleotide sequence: TGCGCCAGCAGCGGCACCGGGACAGGCTCTGGAAACACCATATATTTT. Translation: CASSGTGTGSGNTIYF.

The chain's CDR3 is CASSYSGGPNEKLFF. The DNA of the CDR3 is TGTGCCAGCAGTTACTCGGGAGGCCCTAATGAAAAACTGTTTTTT. This chain joins TRBV6-5 and TRBJ1-4, with no clear D. The germline CDR1 and CDR2 sequences are MNHEY and SVGAGI. The CDR3 length is 15 residues. The V end was cut by 0 bases, the J end by 3 bases, with 8 bases between.

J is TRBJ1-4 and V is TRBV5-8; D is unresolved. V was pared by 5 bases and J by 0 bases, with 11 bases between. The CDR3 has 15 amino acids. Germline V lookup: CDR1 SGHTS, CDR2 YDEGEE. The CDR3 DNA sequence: TGTGCCAGCAGGCCTCGAGGCGCAACTAATGAAAAACTGTTTTTT. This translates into CASRPRGATNEKLFF.

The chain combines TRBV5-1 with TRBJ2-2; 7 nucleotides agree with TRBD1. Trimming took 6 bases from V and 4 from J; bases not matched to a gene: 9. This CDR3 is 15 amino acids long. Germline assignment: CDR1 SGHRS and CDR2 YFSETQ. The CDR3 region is CASNPTGASTGELFF. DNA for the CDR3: TGCGCCAGCAACCCTACAGGGGCCTCCACCGGGGAGCTGTTTTTT.

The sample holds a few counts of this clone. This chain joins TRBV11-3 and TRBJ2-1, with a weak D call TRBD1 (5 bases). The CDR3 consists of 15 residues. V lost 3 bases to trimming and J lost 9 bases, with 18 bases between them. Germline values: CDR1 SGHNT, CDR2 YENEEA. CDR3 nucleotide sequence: TGTGCCAGCAGCTTGACTCCCCAGGGCCACAGTGAGCAGTTCTTC. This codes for CASSLTPQGHSEQFF.

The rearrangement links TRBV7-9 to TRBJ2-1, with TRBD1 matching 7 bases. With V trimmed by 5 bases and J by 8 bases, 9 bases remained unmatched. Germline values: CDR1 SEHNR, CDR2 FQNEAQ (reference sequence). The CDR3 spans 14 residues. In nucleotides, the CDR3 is TGTGCCAGCAGCCCCTCGGCCCAGGGGGATGAGCAGTTCTTC. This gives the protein CASSPSAQGDEQFF. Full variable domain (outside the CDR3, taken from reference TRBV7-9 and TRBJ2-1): DTGVSQNPRHKITKRGQNVTFRCDPISEHNRLYWYRQTLGQGPEFLTYFQNEAQLEKSRLLSDRFSAERPKGSFSTLEIQRTEQGDSAMYLCASSPSAQGDEQFFGPGTRLTVL.

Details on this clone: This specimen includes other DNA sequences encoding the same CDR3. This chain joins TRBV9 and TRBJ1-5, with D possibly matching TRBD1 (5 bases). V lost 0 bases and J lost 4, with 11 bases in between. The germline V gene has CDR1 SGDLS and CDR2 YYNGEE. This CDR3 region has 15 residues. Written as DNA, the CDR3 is TGTGCCAGCAGCGTAGGGGAGGGGCGTAATCAGCCCCAGCATTTT. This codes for CASSVGEGRNQPQHF.

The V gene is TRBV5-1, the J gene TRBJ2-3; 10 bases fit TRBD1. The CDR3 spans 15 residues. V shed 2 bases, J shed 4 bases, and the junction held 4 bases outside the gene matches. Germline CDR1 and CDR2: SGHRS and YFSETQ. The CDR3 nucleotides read TGCGCCAGCAGCTTAAGACAGGGGGCCCCAGATACGCAGTATTTT. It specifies CASSLRQGAPDTQYF.

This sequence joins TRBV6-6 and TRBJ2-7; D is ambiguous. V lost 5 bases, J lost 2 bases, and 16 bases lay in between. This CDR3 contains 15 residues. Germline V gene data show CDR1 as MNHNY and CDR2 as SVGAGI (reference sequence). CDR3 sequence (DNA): TGTGCCAGCAGTCCCGACCCGGCGGCGGCCTACGAGCAGTACTTC. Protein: CASSPDPAAAYEQYF.

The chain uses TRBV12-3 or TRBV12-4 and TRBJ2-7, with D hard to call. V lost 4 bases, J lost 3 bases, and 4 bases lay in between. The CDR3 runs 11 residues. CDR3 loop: CASSSVYEQYF. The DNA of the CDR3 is TGTGCCAGCAGTTCGGTCTACGAGCAGTACTTC.

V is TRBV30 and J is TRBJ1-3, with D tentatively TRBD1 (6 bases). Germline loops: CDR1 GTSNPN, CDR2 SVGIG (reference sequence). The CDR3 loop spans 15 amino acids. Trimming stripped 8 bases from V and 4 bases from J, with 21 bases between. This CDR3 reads CAVLPRGEGGNTIYF. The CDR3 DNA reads TGTGCCGTACTCCCGAGGGGGGAGGGCGGAAACACCATATATTTT.

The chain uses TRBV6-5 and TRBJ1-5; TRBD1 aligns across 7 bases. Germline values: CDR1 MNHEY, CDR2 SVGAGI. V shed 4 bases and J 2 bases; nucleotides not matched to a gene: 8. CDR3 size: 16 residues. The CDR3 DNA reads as TGTGCCAGCAGTTTTACCTACAGGGGTGGCAATCAGCCCCAGCATTTT. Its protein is CASSFTYRGGNQPQHF.

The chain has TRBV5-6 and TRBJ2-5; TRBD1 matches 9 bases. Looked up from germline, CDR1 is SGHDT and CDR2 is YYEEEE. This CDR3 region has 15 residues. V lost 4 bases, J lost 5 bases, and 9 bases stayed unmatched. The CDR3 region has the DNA TGTGCCAGCAGCCTGACAGGGGGGGTATGGGAGACCCAGTACTTC. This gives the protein CASSLTGGVWETQYF.

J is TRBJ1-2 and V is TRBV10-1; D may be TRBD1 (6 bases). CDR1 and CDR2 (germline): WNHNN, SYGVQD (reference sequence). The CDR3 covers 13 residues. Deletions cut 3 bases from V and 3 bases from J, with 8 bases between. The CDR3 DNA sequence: TGCGCCAGCAGTGAACAGGGAGACTATGGCTACACCTTC. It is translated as CASSEQGDYGYTF.

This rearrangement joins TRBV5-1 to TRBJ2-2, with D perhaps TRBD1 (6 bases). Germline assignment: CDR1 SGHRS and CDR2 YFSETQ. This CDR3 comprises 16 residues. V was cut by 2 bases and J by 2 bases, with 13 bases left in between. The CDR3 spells CASSFSEQGNTGELFF. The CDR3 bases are TGCGCCAGCAGCTTCAGCGAACAGGGTAACACCGGGGAGCTGTTTTTT.

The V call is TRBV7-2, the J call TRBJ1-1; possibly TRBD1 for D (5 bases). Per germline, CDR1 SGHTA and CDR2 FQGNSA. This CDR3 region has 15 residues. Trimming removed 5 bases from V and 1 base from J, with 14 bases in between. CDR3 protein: CASSPNGGSNTEAFF. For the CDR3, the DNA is TGTGCCAGCAGCCCCAACGGGGGTTCGAACACTGAAGCTTTCTTT.

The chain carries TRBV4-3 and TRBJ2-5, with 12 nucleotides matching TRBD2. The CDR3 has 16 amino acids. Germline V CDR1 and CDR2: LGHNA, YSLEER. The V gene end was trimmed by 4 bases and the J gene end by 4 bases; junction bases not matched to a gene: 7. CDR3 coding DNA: TGCGCCAGCAGCCCGTCTAGCGGGGGGGCCCGAGAGACCCAGTACTTC. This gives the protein CASSPSSGGARETQYF.

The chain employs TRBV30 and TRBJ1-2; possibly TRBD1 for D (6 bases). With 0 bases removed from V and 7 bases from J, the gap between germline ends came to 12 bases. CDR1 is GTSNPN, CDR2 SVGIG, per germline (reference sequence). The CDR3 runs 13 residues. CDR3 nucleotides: TGTGCCTGGAGTGTACTTTCAGGGGTTGGCTACACCTTC. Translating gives CAWSVLSGVGYTF.

The CDR3 sequence is CASSYSMRPSRETQYF. The DNA of the CDR3 is TGTGCCAGCAGTTACTCGATGAGGCCCAGCCGGGAGACCCAGTACTTC. The V gene is TRBV6-5, the J gene TRBJ2-5; D gene unclear. V was cut by 0 bases and J by 5 bases, with 16 bases left in between. This CDR3 comprises 16 residues. Germline CDR1 is MNHEY and CDR2 is SVGAGI.